One and the same sample provided the 6 T cell receptor beta chains below, sequenced in a study of T cells in localized non-small cell lung cancer. The assay was immunoSEQ multiplex PCR, and TCRdb's table has in-frame clones only and misses some. The data show roughly 2,000 clones, roughly 28% seen once. The material was lung tumor tissue, obtained before any cancer treatment. The source of these receptors is a woman aged 35 to 70 with stage I lung adenocarcinoma.

This chain joins TRBV25-1 and TRBJ1-1; no clear D. The CDR3 is 15 residues long. CDR1 and CDR2 (germline): MGHDK, SYGVNS. With 2 bases removed from V and 7 bases from J, the gap between germline ends came to 17 bases. Here the CDR3 reads CASSEIGESGREAFF. The CDR3 DNA reads TGTGCCAGCAGTGAAATCGGGGAATCGGGCCGTGAAGCTTTCTTT.

The chain links TRBV11-3 to TRBJ1-4; the D is unclear. V lost 3 bases and J 4 bases, leaving 12 bases between the germline ends. The V gene's germline CDR1 is SGHNT and CDR2 YENEEA. This CDR3 is 15 amino acids long. For the CDR3, the DNA is TGTGCCAGCAGCTTTCGAGACGGTCTTAATGAAAAACTGTTTTTT. Its translation: CASSFRDGLNEKLFF. Using reference TRBV11-3 and TRBJ1-4 for the parts outside the CDR3, the full variable domain is EAGVVQSPRYKIIEKKQPVAFWCNPISGHNTLYWYLQNLGQGPELLIRYENEEAVDDSQLPKDRFSAERLKGVDSTLKIQPAELGDSAVYLCASSFRDGLNEKLFFGSGTQLSVL.

CDR3 loop: CASSSTGFGGNTIYF. As DNA, the CDR3 is TGCGCCAGCAGCTCCACAGGGTTCGGTGGAAACACCATATATTTT. The chain is built from TRBV5-1 and TRBJ1-3, with D maybe TRBD1 (6 bases). In germline, CDR1 is SGHRS, CDR2 YFSETQ. This CDR3 is built from 15 residues. V was cut by 3 bases and J by 3 bases, with 13 bases left in between.

This clone is medium-sized. This chain uses TRBV6-8 with TRBJ1-1; D remains ambiguous. The CDR3 consists of 12 residues. The V gene's germline CDR1 is MNHGY and CDR2 SAAAGT. V was clipped by 5 bases and J by 7 bases, with 11 bases between them. The CDR3 DNA reads TGTGCCAGCAGTGCCGTGGGTGATGAAGCTTTCTTT. Its protein is CASSAVGDEAFF.

The chain combines TRBV28 with TRBJ1-2; TRBD1 matches 10 bases. Germline values: CDR1 MDHEN, CDR2 SYDVKM. The CDR3 spans 13 residues. After removal of 2 bases from V and 13 bases from J, the junction contained 7 bases not matched to a gene. The CDR3 reads CASSLGTGERVTF. DNA for the CDR3: TGTGCCAGCAGTTTAGGGACAGGGGAACGCGTCACCTTC.

The chain couples TRBV5-1 to TRBJ1-1; D is ambiguous. V was cut by 0 bases and J by 0 bases, with 18 bases left in between. The CDR3 is 18 amino acids. Germline V gene lookup returns CDR1 SGHRS and CDR2 YFSETQ. Here the CDR3 DNA reads TGCGCCAGCAGCTTGGTGGCCCAGGTGGAGGGCCTGAACACTGAAGCTTTCTTT. The encoded protein is CASSLVAQVEGLNTEAFF.